These 24 T cell receptor beta chains originate from one sample sequenced in a study of long-term antiretroviral therapy in people with HIV. They ran version v3.0 of the immunoSEQ assay at survey level. Method: immunoSEQ multiplex PCR; TCRdb's copy keeps in-frame clones and lacks some. The sample records about 35,000 clones, around 85% being singletons. Sequenced here: unsorted PBMCs, sampled 2.2 years after starting antiretroviral therapy. The origin of the receptors is a man between 18 and 29 years old with HIV.

The CDR3 sequence: CASSPTTDTQYF. The CDR3 nucleotides are TGTGCCAGCAGCCCCACCACAGATACGCAGTATTTT. This sequence joins TRBV13 and TRBJ2-3; D gene uncertain. This CDR3 has 12 amino acids. Germline V gene sequence: CDR1 PRHDT, CDR2 FYEKMQ (reference sequence). V lost 5 bases and J 2 bases, leaving 5 bases between the germline ends.

The CDR3 region is CASSIGNSGANVLTF. The CDR3 region has the DNA TGTGCCAGTAGTATAGGCAACTCTGGGGCCAACGTCCTGACTTTC. J is TRBJ2-6 and V is TRBV19; no firm D call. The V end lost 1 base, the J end lost 0 bases, and 4 bases lay between the germline ends. The CDR3 is made up of 15 amino acids. In germline, CDR1 is LNHDA, CDR2 SQIVND (reference sequence).

V and J are TRBV18 and TRBJ1-2; D remains ambiguous. V was trimmed by 2 bases and J by 0 bases, leaving 4 bases between them. The germline CDR1 and CDR2 sequences are KGHSH and LQKENI. CDR3 size: 13 residues. CDR3 in amino acids: CASSPGANYGYTF. CDR3 in DNA: TGTGCCAGCTCACCAGGAGCTAACTATGGCTACACCTTC. Full variable domain (remainder filled in from reference TRBV18 and TRBJ1-2): NAGVMQNPRHLVRRRGQEARLRCSPMKGHSHVYWYRQLPEEGLKFMVYLQKENIIDESGMPKERFSAEFPKEGPSILRIQQVVRGDSAAYFCASSPGANYGYTFGSGTRLTVV.

The genes are TRBV6-5 and TRBJ2-7, with 8 bases matching TRBD1. Trimming cost V 6 bases and J 5 bases; bases outside gene matches: 6. The germline V gene encodes CDR1 MNHEY and CDR2 SVGAGI. The CDR3 spans 13 residues. The DNA of the CDR3 is TGTGCCAGCAGCACAGGACAGGGTAACGAGCAGTACTTC. This gives the protein CASSTGQGNEQYF.

V is TRBV6-5 and J is TRBJ2-5, with 7 nucleotides matching TRBD2. V lost 7 bases, J lost 4 bases, and 6 bases stayed unmatched. Germline loops: CDR1 MNHEY, CDR2 SVGAGI. The CDR3 has 13 residues. CDR3 in amino acids: CASKLAGAETQYF. The CDR3 DNA follows: TGTGCCAGCAAGCTGGCGGGAGCAGAGACCCAGTACTTC.

The rearrangement links TRBV7-6 to TRBJ2-1; 15 positions match TRBD2. The V gene end was trimmed by 5 bases and the J gene end by 10 bases; junction bases not matched to a gene: 12. The germline gives CDR1 SGHVS, CDR2 FNYEAQ. CDR3 length equals 17 residues. CDR3 loop: CASSTHPGTSGGTEQFF. CDR3 nucleotide sequence: TGTGCCAGCAGCACCCACCCCGGGACTAGCGGGGGGACCGAGCAGTTCTTC.

The rearrangement links TRBV15 to TRBJ2-1; D is uncertain. In germline, CDR1 is LNHNV, CDR2 YYDKDF (reference sequence). The CDR3 contains 12 residues. V shed 3 bases and J shed 5 bases, with 5 bases lying between them. This CDR3 is CATSSIHNEQFF. The DNA for the CDR3 is TGTGCCACCAGCAGCATCCACAATGAGCAGTTCTTC.

This clone was seen just once. This rearrangement joins TRBV2 to TRBJ2-7; TRBD1 is a possible D gene (6 bases). This CDR3 is 16 amino acids long. Deletions cut 7 bases from V and 0 bases from J, with 19 bases between. Germline CDR1 SNHLY, CDR2 FYNNEI. The CDR3 sequence is CASTLPTGPSSYEQYF. The CDR3, as DNA: TGTGCCAGCACCCTCCCGACAGGACCGAGCTCCTACGAGCAGTACTTC.

The gene calls are TRBV7-8 and TRBJ2-5; 10 bases line up with TRBD1. The junction had 9 bases not matched to a gene; V was cut back by 1 base and J by 1 base. From germline, CDR1 is SGHVS and CDR2 FQNEAQ. The CDR3 is 18 amino acids. CDR3 protein: CASSLDSMRDRGQETQYF. The CDR3, as DNA: TGTGCCAGCAGCTTAGACTCGATGCGGGACAGGGGCCAAGAGACCCAGTACTTC.

There are a few counts of this clone. The gene calls are TRBV2 and TRBJ1-6, with D perhaps TRBD1 (5 bases). Looked up from germline, CDR1 is SNHLY and CDR2 is FYNNEI. The V end lost 10 bases, the J end lost 4 bases, and 14 bases lay between the germline ends. This CDR3 spans 14 amino acids. The CDR3 loop is CANGLGRYNSPLHF. The CDR3 bases are TGTGCCAACGGGTTGGGGCGGTATAATTCACCCCTCCACTTT. The entire variable domain, with the rest obtained from reference TRBV2 and TRBJ1-6, is as follows: EPEVTQTPSHQVTQMGQEVILRCVPISNHLYFYWYRQILGQKVEFLVSFYNNEISEKSEIFDDQFSVERPDGSNFTLKIRSTKLEDSAMYFCANGLGRYNSPLHFGNGTRLTVT.

V is TRBV30 and J is TRBJ2-1; weak D call: TRBD2 (6 bases). With 0 bases removed from V and 6 bases from J, the gap between germline ends came to 15 bases. The CDR3 totals 15 residues. CDR1 and CDR2 (germline): GTSNPN, SVGIG (reference sequence). The CDR3 reads CAWSVRDWVRNEQFF. CDR3 coding DNA: TGTGCCTGGAGTGTAAGGGACTGGGTTCGCAATGAGCAGTTCTTC.

V gene TRBV6-6 combines with J gene TRBJ2-7; a possible D gene is TRBD1 (6 bases). Germline CDR1 is MNHNY and CDR2 is SVGAGI (reference sequence). Deletions cut 6 bases from V and 3 bases from J, with 21 bases between. There are 16 residues in the CDR3. CDR3 sequence (DNA): TGTGCCAGCAGCGAACCATCCAGGGACAACGGCTACGAGCAGTACTTC. Its protein is CASSEPSRDNGYEQYF.

V usage is TRBV6-5 and J usage is TRBJ2-1, with no clear D. CDR1 MNHEY and CDR2 SVGAGI come from the germline V gene. Between the trimmed V and J ends, which lost 0 bases and 7 bases, there was a span of 4 bases. This CDR3 is built from 12 residues. CDR3 protein: CASSYSTNEQFF. The CDR3 DNA reads as TGTGCCAGCAGTTACTCTACTAATGAGCAGTTCTTC.

This clone was detected a few times. CDR3 loop: CASSPTSPHYEQYF. In DNA form, the CDR3 reads TGTGCCAGCAGTCCAACGTCACCTCATTACGAGCAGTACTTC. The chain couples TRBV2 to TRBJ2-7, with D unclear. The CDR3 totals 14 residues. V was pared by 5 bases and J by 4 bases, with 15 bases between. Germline lookup yields CDR1 SNHLY and CDR2 FYNNEI.

The CDR3 nucleotides read TGCGCCAGCAGGGACGGGTCCCAAGAGACCCAGTACTTC. Encoded protein: CASRDGSQETQYF. V is TRBV5-1 and J is TRBJ2-5, with no clear D. From germline, CDR1 is SGHRS and CDR2 YFSETQ. V shed 5 bases and J shed 1 base, with 9 bases lying between them. The CDR3 has 13 residues.

The rearrangement joins TRBV29-1 to TRBJ1-4; D is perhaps TRBD1 (6 bases). The germline V and J ends were trimmed by 7 bases and 2 bases, with 11 bases remaining between them. The length of the CDR3 is 13 residues. Germline loops: CDR1 SQVTM, CDR2 ANQGSEA. The CDR3 nucleotides are TGCAGCGCACAGGGTCGGACTAATGAAAAACTGTTTTTT. Translating gives CSAQGRTNEKLFF.

This chain links TRBV10-3 with TRBJ2-3, with 7 positions matching TRBD1. Germline-derived CDR1 and CDR2 are ENHRY and SYGVKD. The CDR3 loop spans 14 amino acids. The V segment lost 6 bases and the J segment 2 bases; nucleotides outside the gene matches: 5. DNA of the CDR3: TGTGCCATCAGAGGGACAGCCATCACAGATACGCAGTATTTT. It translates to CAIRGTAITDTQYF.

The chain carries TRBV15 and TRBJ1-3; D is possibly TRBD1 (5 bases). The CDR3 contains 15 residues. The germline V and J ends were trimmed by 0 bases and 2 bases, with 8 bases remaining between them. Germline lookup yields CDR1 LNHNV and CDR2 YYDKDF (reference sequence). CDR3 in amino acids: CATSRDRGPGNTIYF. The CDR3 region has the DNA TGTGCCACCAGCAGAGATCGGGGCCCTGGAAACACCATATATTTT. Supplemented by reference TRBV15 and TRBJ1-3, the full variable domain reads DAMVIQNPRYQVTQFGKPVTLSCSQTLNHNVMYWYQQKSSQAPKLLFHYYDKDFNNEADTPDNFQSRRPNTSFCFLDIRSPGLGDTAMYLCATSRDRGPGNTIYFGEGSWLTVV.

The chain joins TRBV15 to TRBJ2-1; TRBD2 agrees at 7 bases. There are 15 residues in the CDR3. Losses at the gene ends were 3 bases for V and 8 bases for J; bases not matched to a gene: 10. Germline CDR1 reads LNHNV; CDR2 reads YYDKDF (reference sequence). The CDR3 reads CATSSWTSGGDEQFF. CDR3 nucleotide sequence: TGTGCCACCAGCAGTTGGACTAGTGGGGGTGATGAGCAGTTCTTC.

The J gene is TRBJ2-4, the V gene TRBV28, with 11 nucleotides matching TRBD2. CDR1 is MDHEN, CDR2 SYDVKM, per germline. J gave up 4 bases and V 11 bases, and 10 bases lay outside the gene matches. This CDR3 region has 15 residues. The chain's CDR3 is CAGGGGTSGKNIQYF. CDR3 in DNA: TGTGCCGGAGGAGGTGGGACTAGCGGAAAAAACATTCAGTACTTC.

This clone was seen more than once but under ten times. V and J are TRBV9 and TRBJ1-4; D is undetermined. CDR1 is SGDLS and CDR2 is YYNGEE in the germline V gene. The CDR3 is 15 amino acids. Trimming took 0 bases from V and 4 from J, leaving 10 bases between them. CDR3 coding DNA: TGTGCCAGCAGCGTAGAGGGAAGTTTTAATGAAAAACTGTTTTTT. It specifies CASSVEGSFNEKLFF.

V is TRBV5-1 and J is TRBJ2-5; D tentatively fits TRBD1 or TRBD2 (6 bases each). CDR1 and CDR2 (germline): SGHRS, YFSETQ. The CDR3 is 15 residues long. V dropped 3 bases and J dropped 5 bases, with 17 bases sitting between them. This CDR3 is CASSWLPGAGETQYF. CDR3 DNA: TGCGCCAGCAGCTGGCTCCCGGGGGCTGGGGAGACCCAGTACTTC.

The chain links TRBV2 to TRBJ1-5; tentatively, D is TRBD1 (6 bases). Trimming cost V 3 bases and J 6 bases, with 12 bases left between them. Germline V lookup: CDR1 SNHLY, CDR2 FYNNEI. CDR3 size: 14 residues. CDR3 nucleotide sequence: TGTGCCAGCAGTGACCTGAACAGGGTTCAGCCCCAGCATTTT. The encoded protein is CASSDLNRVQPQHF.

This clone was recorded a few times. This chain connects TRBV11-2 to TRBJ2-7; 9 bases match TRBD1. Germline V gives CDR1 SGHAT, CDR2 FQNNGV. V lost 5 bases and J lost 3; bases outside the gene matches: 11. The CDR3 contains 16 residues. The CDR3 reads CASSPTGTGSNYEQYF. The CDR3 nucleotides read TGTGCCAGCAGCCCAACCGGGACAGGGTCCAACTACGAGCAGTACTTC.